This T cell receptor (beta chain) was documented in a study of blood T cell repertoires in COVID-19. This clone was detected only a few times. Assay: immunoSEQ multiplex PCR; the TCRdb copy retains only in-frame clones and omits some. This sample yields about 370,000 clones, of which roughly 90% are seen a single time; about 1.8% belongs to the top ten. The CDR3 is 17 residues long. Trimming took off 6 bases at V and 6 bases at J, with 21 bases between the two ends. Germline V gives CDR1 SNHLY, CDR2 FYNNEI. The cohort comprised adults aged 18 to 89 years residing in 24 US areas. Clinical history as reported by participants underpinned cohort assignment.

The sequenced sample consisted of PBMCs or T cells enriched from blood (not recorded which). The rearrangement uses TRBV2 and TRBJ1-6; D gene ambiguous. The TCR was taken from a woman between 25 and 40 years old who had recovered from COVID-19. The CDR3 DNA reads TGTGCCAGCAGAGAGTTACTAGGGTTTCTCGGTAATTCACCCCTCCACTTT. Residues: CASRELLGFLGNSPLHF. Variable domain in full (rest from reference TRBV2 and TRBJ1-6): EPEVTQTPSHQVTQMGQEVILRCVPISNHLYFYWYRQILGQKVEFLVSFYNNEISEKSEIFDDQFSVERPDGSNFTLKIRSTKLEDSAMYFCASRELLGFLGNSPLHFGNGTRLTVT.